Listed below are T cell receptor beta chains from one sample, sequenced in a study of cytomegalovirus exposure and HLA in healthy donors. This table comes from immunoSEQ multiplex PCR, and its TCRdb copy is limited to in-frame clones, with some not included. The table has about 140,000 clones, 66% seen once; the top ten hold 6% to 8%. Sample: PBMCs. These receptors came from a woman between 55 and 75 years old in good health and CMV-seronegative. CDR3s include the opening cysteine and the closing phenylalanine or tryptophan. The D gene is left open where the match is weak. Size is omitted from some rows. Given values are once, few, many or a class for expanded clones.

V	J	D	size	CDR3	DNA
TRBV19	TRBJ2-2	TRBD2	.	CASSIDQGLAGAGELFF	TGTGCCAGTAGTATAGATCAGGGGCTAGCGGGCGCCGGGGAGCTGTTTTTT
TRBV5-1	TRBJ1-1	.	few	CASSLGNRDTEAFF	TGCGCCAGCAGCCTAGGCAACAGGGACACTGAAGCTTTCTTT
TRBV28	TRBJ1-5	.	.	CASSFGGFEGQPQHF	TGTGCCAGCAGTTTTGGGGGGTTTGAGGGTCAGCCCCAGCATTTT
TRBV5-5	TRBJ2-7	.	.	CASSLEERLGAQYF	TGTGCCAGCAGCTTGGAGGAAAGGTTAGGGGCGCAGTACTTC
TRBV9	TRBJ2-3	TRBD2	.	CASSVRVLAGLGSTDTQYF	TGTGCCAGCAGCGTTAGGGTACTAGCGGGATTGGGAAGCACAGATACGCAGTATTTT
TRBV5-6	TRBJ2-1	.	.	CASTPKGRESEQFF	TGTGCCAGCACCCCCAAGGGGCGAGAAAGTGAACAGTTCTTC
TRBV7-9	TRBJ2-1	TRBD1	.	CASLEVDRGNEQFF	TGTGCCAGTTTGGAAGTGGACAGGGGGAATGAGCAGTTCTTC
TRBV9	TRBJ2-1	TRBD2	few	CASSQSGTSYNEQFF	TGTGCCAGCAGCCAAAGCGGGACTTCCTACAATGAGCAGTTCTTC
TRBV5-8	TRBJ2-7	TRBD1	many	CASRRTGSSYEQYF	TGTGCCAGCAGACGGACAGGGAGCTCCTACGAGCAGTACTTC
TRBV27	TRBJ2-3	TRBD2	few	CASSSRGWREVTDTQYF	TGTGCCAGCAGTTCAAGGGGTTGGCGGGAGGTCACAGATACGCAGTATTTT
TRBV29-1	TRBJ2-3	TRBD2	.	CSVVGLAGTDTQYF	TGCAGCGTTGTAGGACTAGCGGGGACAGATACGCAGTATTTT
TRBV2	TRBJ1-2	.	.	CASRHPANYGYTF	TGTGCCAGCAGACACCCCGCTAACTATGGCTACACCTTC
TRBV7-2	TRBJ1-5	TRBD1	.	CASSGNGQGYQPQHF	TGTGCCAGCAGCGGAAATGGACAGGGGTACCAGCCCCAGCATTTT
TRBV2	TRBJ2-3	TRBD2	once	CASSTGLAGGWADTQYF	TGTGCCAGCAGTACCGGACTAGCGGGAGGGTGGGCAGATACGCAGTATTTT
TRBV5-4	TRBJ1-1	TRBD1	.	CASSSQTGSNTEAFF	TGTGCCAGCAGCTCCCAGACAGGGTCTAACACTGAAGCTTTCTTT
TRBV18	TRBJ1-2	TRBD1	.	CASSPPTGYGYTF	TGTGCCAGCTCACCCCCGACAGGGTATGGCTACACCTTC
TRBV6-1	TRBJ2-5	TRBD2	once	CAGRGRGQETQYF	TGTGCCGGGAGGGGCCGGGGGCAAGAGACCCAGTACTTC
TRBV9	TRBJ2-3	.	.	CASSSSTADTQYF	TGTGCCAGCAGCTCAAGTACGGCAGATACGCAGTATTTT
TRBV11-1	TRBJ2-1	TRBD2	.	CASSLGLAGGHEQFF	TGTGCCAGCAGCTTAGGACTAGCGGGGGGGCACGAGCAGTTCTTC
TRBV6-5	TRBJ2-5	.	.	CASRRHRVETQYF	TGTGCCAGCAGAAGACACAGGGTAGAGACCCAGTACTTC
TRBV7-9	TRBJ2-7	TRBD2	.	CASSFPGLADWYF	TGTGCCAGCAGCTTTCCGGGACTAGCGGACTGGTACTTC
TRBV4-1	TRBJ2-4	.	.	CASSQDGADKYVAKNIQYF	TGCGCCAGCAGCCAAGATGGGGCAGACAAATATGTAGCCAAAAACATTCAGTACTTC
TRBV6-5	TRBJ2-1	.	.	CASSSSGGHYNEQFF	.
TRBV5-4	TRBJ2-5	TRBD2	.	CASRVAGGAETQYF	TGTGCCAGCAGAGTAGCGGGGGGGGCGGAGACCCAGTACTTC
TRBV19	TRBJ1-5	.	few	CASSWSDSRQPQHF	TGTGCCAGTAGTTGGTCGGACAGTCGGCAGCCCCAGCATTTT
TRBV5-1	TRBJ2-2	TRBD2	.	CASSLLAGTNTGELFF	TGCGCCAGCAGCTTGCTAGCGGGTACGAACACCGGGGAGCTGTTTTTT
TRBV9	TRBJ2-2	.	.	CASKGGAGDTGELFF	TGTGCCAGCAAGGGGGGCGCGGGGGACACCGGGGAGCTGTTTTTT
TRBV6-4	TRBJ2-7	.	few	CASSHARKSSYEQYF	TGTGCCAGCAGTCACGCTAGAAAGTCCTCCTACGAGCAGTACTTC
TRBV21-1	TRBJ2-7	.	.	CASSKRDRPNSYEQYF	TGTGCCAGCAGCAAACGGGACAGACCGAACTCCTACGAGCAGTACTTC
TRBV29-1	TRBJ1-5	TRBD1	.	CSVQNLQGPSNQPQHF	TGCAGCGTCCAGAATCTACAGGGGCCGAGCAATCAGCCCCAGCATTTT
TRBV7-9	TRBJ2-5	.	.	CASSLGGSPETQYF	TGTGCCAGCAGCTTAGGAGGGTCTCCAGAGACCCAGTACTTC
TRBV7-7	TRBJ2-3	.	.	CASSDLAGVADTQYF	TGTGCCAGCAGCGACCTGGCAGGGGTCGCAGATACGCAGTATTTT
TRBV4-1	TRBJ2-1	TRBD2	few	CASSQLPAGGNEQFF	TGCGCCAGCAGCCAGTTACCAGCGGGAGGGAATGAGCAGTTCTTC
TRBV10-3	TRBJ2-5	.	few	CASRPTQGGRETQYF	TGTGCCAGCAGACCTACACAGGGAGGGCGGGAGACCCAGTACTTC
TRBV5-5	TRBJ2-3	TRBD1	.	CASSPRQGGGTDTQYF	TGTGCCAGCAGCCCACGACAGGGGGGCGGGACAGATACGCAGTATTTT
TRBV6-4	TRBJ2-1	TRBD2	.	CASSLREGPYNEQFF	TGTGCCAGCAGTTTGCGGGAGGGCCCTTACAATGAGCAGTTCTTC
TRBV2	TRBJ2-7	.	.	CASSSGGDTYEQYF	TGTGCCAGCTCATCTGGGGGGGACACCTACGAGCAGTACTTC
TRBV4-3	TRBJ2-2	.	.	CASSQDLVPSTGELFF	TGCGCCAGCAGCCAAGATCTAGTCCCTAGCACCGGGGAGCTGTTTTTT
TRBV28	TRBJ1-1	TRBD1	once	CASSLQGAKSGAFF	TGTGCCAGCAGTTTACAGGGGGCCAAGTCGGGAGCTTTCTTT
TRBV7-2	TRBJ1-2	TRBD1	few	CASSSGTGISYYGYTF	TGTGCCAGCAGCTCCGGGACAGGGATCTCGTACTATGGCTACACCTTC
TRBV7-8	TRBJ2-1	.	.	CASSLVAAGGHNEQFF	TGTGCCAGCAGCTTAGTTGCCGCCGGGGGGCACAATGAGCAGTTCTTC
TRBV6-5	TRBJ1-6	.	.	CASSYFRGEGSPLHF	TGTGCCAGCAGTTACTTTCGGGGAGAGGGTTCACCCCTCCACTTT
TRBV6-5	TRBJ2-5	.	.	CATGREVPYQETQYF	TGTGCCACCGGCCGAGAGGTCCCTTACCAAGAGACCCAGTACTTC
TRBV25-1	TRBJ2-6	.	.	CASSGSLSETSGANVLTF	TGTGCCAGCAGTGGCTCCTTAAGCGAAACCTCTGGGGCCAACGTCCTGACTTTC
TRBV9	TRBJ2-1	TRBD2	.	CASSASGRAYEQFF	TGTGCCAGCAGCGCTAGCGGGAGGGCCTATGAGCAGTTCTTC
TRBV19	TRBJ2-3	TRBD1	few	CATSAQTGGLDTQYF	TGTGCCACCTCGGCCCAGACAGGGGGCTTAGATACGCAGTATTTT
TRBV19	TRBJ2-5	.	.	CASSPTSVSEQYF	TGTGCCAGTAGCCCGACTAGTGTTAGTGAGCAGTACTTC
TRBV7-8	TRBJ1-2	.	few	CASSQWQGKGGYTF	TGTGCCAGCAGTCAATGGCAGGGGAAGGGCGGCTACACCTTC
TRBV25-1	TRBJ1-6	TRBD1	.	CASNRGGSPLHF	TGTGCCAGCAACAGGGGAGGTTCACCCCTCCACTTT
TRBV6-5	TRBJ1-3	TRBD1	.	CASRQTGSGNTIYF	TGTGCCAGCAGACAGACAGGGTCTGGAAACACCATATATTTT
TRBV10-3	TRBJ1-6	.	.	CAVTVAYNSPLHF	TGTGCCGTAACAGTGGCCTATAATTCACCCCTCCACTTT
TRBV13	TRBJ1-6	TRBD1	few	CASSSTTGKTYNSPLHF	TGTGCCAGCAGCTCGACGACAGGGAAGACCTATAATTCACCCCTCCACTTT
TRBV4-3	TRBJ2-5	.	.	CASSQALRETQYF	TGCGCCAGCAGCCAAGCTCTGAGGGAGACCCAGTACTTC
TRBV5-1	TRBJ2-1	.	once	CASSFLDRPYNEQFF	TGCGCCAGCAGCTTCTTAGACAGGCCCTACAATGAGCAGTTCTTC
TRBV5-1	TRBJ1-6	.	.	CASSLEGRENSPLHF	TGCGCCAGCAGCTTGGAGGGCAGGGAAAATTCACCCCTCCACTTT
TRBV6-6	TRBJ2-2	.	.	CASSSPAGELFF	TGTGCCAGCAGTTCCCCTGCCGGGGAGCTGTTTTTT